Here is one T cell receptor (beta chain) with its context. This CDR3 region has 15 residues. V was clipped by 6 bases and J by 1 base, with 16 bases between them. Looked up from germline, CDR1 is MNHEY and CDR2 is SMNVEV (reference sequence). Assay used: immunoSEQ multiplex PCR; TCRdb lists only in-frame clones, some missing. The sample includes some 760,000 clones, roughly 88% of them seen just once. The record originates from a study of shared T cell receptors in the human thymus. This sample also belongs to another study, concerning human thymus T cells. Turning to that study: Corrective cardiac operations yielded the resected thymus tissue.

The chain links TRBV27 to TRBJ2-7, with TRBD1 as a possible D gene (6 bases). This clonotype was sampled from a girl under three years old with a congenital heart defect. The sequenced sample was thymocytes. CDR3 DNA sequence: TGTGCCAGCAGCCCTACAGGGTATGGGTCCTACGAGCAGTACTTC. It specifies CASSPTGYGSYEQYF.